What follows is one T cell receptor (beta chain) and its context. Its antigen remains unknown. The data were obtained in a study of cytomegalovirus exposure and HLA in healthy donors. Regarding the study as a whole: Across HLA loci, a later analysis found differing TCR association rates, with DRB1 most and HLA-C fewest. The authors later linked a missense DCLRE1C variant to TCR beta V- and J-gene trimming.

This CDR3 is 14 amino acids long. V shed 4 bases, J shed 3 bases, and the junction held 7 bases outside the gene matches. The germline gives CDR1 SGHDT, CDR2 YYEEEE. Amplification used 60 Vbeta primers and 13 Jbeta primers. Libraries were prepared by immunoSEQ multiplex PCR; TCRdb keeps only in-frame clonotypes and omits some of them. Found here are roughly 260,000 clones, approximately 85% of them singletons; the top ten hold 1.5% to 2.5%. The V gene is TRBV5-6, the J gene TRBJ2-7, with 7 bases identical to TRBD1. This clonotype was sampled from a middle-aged woman in good health and CMV-seropositive. Sequencing input: PBMCs. The CDR3 sequence: CASSMTGFYYEQYF. The CDR3 region has the DNA TGTGCCAGCAGCATGACAGGGTTCTACTACGAGCAGTACTTC.